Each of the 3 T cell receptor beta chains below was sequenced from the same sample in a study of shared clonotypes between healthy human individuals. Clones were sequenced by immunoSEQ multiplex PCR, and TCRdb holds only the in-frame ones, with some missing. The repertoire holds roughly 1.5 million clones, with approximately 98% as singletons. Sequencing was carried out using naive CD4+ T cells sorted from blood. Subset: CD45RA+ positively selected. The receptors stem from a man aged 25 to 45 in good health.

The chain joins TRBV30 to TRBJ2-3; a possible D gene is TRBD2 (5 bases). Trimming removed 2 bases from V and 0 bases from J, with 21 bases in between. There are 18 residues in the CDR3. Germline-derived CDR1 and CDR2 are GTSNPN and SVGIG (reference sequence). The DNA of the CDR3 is TGTGCCTGGAGTACCTGGACTCTTCCCCGACAAAGCACAGATACGCAGTATTTT. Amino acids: CAWSTWTLPRQSTDTQYF.

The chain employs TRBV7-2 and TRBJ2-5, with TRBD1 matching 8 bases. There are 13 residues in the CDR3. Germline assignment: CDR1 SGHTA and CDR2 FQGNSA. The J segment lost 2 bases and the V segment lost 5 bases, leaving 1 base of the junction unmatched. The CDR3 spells CASSRDRQETQYF. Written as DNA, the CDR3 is TGTGCCAGCAGCAGGGACAGGCAAGAGACCCAGTACTTC.

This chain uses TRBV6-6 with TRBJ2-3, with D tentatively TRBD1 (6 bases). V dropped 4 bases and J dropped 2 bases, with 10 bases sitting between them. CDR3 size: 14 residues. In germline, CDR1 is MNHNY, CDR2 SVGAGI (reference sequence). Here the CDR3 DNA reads TGTGCCAGCAGTTTGGACAGTTTCACAGATACGCAGTATTTT. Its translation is CASSLDSFTDTQYF.